The sequence of this T cell receptor beta chain was determined in a study of shared clonotypes between healthy human individuals. Naive-designated CD8 cells lacked CD45RO, were positively enriched for CCR7, and omitted terminally differentiated effector memory CD45RA+ cells. Profiling relied on immunoSEQ multiplex PCR, and the TCRdb table lists in-frame clones only, not all of them. The sample shows more than 2 million clones, about 93% of them seen only once. Material for sequencing was naive CD8+ T cells from PBMCs. This TCR came from a young man in good health. Some clones in this sample may be carry-over from other donors' samples.

CDR3 bases: TGTGCCAGCAGCTTTTCCAATAGCGGGAGGACCTACAATGAGCAGTTCTTC. Protein sequence: CASSFSNSGRTYNEQFF. This chain links TRBV7-3 with TRBJ2-1; TRBD2 matches at 10 bases. Per the germline V gene, CDR1 is SGHTA and CDR2 is FQGTGA. J lost 2 bases, V lost 3 bases, and 7 bases had no gene match. The CDR3 extends over 17 amino acids.